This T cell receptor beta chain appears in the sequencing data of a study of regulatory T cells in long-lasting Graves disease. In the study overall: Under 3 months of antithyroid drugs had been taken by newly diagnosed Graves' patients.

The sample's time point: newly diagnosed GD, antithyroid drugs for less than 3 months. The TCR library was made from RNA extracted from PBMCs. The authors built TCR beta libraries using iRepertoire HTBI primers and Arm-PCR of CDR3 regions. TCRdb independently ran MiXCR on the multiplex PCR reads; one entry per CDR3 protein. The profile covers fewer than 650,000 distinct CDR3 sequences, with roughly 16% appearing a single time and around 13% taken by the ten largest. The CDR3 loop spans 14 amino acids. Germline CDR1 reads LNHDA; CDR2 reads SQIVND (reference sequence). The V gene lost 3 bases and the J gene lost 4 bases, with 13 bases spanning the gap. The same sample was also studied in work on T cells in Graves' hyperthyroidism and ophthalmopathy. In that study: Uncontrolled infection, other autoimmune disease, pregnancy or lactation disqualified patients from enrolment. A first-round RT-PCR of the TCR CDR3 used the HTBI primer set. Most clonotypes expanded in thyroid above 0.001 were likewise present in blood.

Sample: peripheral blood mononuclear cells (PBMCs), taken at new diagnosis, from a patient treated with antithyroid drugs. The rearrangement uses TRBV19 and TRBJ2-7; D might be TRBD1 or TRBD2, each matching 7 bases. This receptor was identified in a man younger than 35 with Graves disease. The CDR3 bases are TGTGCCAGTAGTATGGGAGGGGGCGCATACGAGCAGTACTTC. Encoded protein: CASSMGGGAYEQYF.